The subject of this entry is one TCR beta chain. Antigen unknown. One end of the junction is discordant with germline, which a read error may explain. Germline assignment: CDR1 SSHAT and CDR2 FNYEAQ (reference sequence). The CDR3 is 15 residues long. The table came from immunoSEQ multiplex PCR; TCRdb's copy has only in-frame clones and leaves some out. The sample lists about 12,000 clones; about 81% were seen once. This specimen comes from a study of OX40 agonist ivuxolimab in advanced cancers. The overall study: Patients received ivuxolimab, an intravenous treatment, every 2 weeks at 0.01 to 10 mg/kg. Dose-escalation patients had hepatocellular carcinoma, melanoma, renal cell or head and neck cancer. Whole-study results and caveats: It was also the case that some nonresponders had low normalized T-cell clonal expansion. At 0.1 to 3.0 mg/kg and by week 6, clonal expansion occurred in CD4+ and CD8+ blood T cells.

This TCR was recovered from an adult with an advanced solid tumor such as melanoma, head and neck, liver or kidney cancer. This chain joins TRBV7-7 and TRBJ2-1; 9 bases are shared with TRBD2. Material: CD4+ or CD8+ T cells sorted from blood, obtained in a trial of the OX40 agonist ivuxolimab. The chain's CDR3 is CASSLGREGRNEQFF. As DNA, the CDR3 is TGTGCTAGCAGCTTAGGGCGGGAGGGCCGTAATGAGCAGTTCTTC.